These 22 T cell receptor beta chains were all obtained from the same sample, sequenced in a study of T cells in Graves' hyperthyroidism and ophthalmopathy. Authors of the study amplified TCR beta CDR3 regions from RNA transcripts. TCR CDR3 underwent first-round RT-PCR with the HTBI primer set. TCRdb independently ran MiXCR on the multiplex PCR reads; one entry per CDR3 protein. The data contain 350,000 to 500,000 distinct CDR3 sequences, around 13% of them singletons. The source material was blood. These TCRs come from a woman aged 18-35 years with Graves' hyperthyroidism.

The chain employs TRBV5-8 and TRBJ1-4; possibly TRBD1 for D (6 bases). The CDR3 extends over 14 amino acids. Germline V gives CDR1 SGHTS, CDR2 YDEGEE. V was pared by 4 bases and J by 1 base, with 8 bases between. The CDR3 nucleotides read TGTGCCAGCAGCCGGACAGAAACTAATGAAAAACTGTTTTTT. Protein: CASSRTETNEKLFF. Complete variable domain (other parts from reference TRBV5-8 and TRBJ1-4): EAGVTQSPTHLIKTRGQQATLRCSPISGHTSVYWYQQALGLGLQFLLWYDEGEERNRGNFPPRFSGRQFPNYSSELNVNALELEDSALYLCASSRTETNEKLFFGSGTQLSVL.

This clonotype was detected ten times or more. The CDR3 protein is CASSFDRGGYEQYF. In DNA form, the CDR3 reads TGTGCCAGCAGCTTTGACAGGGGAGGCTACGAGCAGTACTTC. The chain is built from TRBV11-2 and TRBJ2-7, with TRBD1 identical over 8 bases. Germline CDR1 reads SGHAT; CDR2 reads FQNNGV. The J segment lost 3 bases and the V segment lost 3 bases, leaving 4 bases of the junction unmatched. The CDR3 length is 14 residues. Using reference TRBV11-2 and TRBJ2-7 for the parts outside the CDR3, the full variable domain is EAGVAQSPRYKIIEKRQSVAFWCNPISGHATLYWYQQILGQGPKLLIQFQNNGVVDDSQLPKDRFSAERLKGVDSTLKIQPAKLEDSAVYLCASSFDRGGYEQYFGPGTRLTVT.

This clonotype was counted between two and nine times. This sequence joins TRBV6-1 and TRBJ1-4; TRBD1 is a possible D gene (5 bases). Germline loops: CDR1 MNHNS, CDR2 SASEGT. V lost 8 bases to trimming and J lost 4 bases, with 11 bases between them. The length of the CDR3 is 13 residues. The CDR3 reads CASGDSDNEKLFF. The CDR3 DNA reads TGTGCCAGCGGCGACAGCGATAATGAAAAACTGTTTTTT.

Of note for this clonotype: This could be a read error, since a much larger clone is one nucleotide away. The CDR3 loop reads CAWGTGRDQLQHF. CDR3 bases: TGTGCCTGGGGGACAGGGCGTGATCAGCTCCAGCATTTT. The chain uses TRBV30 and TRBJ1-5; 9 bases fit TRBD1. Germline values: CDR1 GTSNPN, CDR2 SVGIG (reference sequence). CDR3 length equals 13 residues.

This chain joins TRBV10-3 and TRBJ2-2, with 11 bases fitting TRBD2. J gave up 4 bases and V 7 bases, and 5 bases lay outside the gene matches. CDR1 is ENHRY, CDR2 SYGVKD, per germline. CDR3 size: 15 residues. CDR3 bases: TGTGCCATCACCAATCTAGCGGGAGGCACCGGGGAGCTGTTTTTT. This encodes CAITNLAGGTGELFF.

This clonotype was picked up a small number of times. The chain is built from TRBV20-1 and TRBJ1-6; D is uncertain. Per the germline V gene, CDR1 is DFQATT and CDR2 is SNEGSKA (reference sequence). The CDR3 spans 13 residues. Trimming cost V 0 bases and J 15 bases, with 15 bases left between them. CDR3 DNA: TGCAGTGCTAGAGATCCCGGTGTTAAGCTCCTCCACTTT. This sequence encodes CSARDPGVKLLHF.

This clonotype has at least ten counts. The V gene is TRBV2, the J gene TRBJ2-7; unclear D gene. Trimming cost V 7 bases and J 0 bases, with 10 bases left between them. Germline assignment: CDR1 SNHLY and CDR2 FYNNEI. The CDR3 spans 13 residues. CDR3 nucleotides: TGTGCCAGCAATGCAGAGAGCTCCTACGAGCAGTACTTC. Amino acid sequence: CASNAESSYEQYF.

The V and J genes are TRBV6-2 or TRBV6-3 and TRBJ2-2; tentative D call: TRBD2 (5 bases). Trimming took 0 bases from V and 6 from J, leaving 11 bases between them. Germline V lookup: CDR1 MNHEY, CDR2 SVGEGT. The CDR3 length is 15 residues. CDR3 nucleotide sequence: TGTGCCAGCAGTTACTCCCGTATCGGGGCCGGGGAGCTGTTTTTT. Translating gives CASSYSRIGAGELFF.

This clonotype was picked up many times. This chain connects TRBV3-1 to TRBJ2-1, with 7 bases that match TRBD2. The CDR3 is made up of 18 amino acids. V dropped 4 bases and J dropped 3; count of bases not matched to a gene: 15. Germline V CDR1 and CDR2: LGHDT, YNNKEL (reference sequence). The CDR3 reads CASSPLKDPTSDYNEQFF. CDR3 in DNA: TGTGCCAGCAGCCCGTTAAAAGACCCCACTAGCGACTACAATGAGCAGTTCTTC.

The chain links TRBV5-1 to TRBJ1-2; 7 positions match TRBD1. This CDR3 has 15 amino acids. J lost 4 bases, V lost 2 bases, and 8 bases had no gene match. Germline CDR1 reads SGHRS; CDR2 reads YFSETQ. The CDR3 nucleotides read TGCGCCAGCAGCTTCAGGGACAGCTTGTCCTATGGCTACACCTTC. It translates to CASSFRDSLSYGYTF.

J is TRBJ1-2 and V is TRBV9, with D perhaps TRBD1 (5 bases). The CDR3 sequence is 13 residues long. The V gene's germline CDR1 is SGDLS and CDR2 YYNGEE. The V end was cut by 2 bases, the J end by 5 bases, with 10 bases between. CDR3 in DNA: TGTGCCAGCAGCGTGACAGATGGATATGGCTACACCTTC. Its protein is CASSVTDGYGYTF. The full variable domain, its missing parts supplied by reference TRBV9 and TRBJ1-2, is DSGVTQTPKHLITATGQRVTLRCSPRSGDLSVYWYQQSLDQGLQFLIQYYNGEERAKGNILERFSAQQFPDLHSELNLSSLELGDSALYFCASSVTDGYGYTFGSGTRLTVV.

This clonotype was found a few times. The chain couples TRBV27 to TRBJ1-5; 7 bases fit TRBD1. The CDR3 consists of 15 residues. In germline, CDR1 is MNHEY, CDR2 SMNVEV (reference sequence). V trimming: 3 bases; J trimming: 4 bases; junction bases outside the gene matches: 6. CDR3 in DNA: TGTGCCAGCAGTTTGGTGACAGGGAGAAATCAGCCCCAGCATTTT. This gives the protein CASSLVTGRNQPQHF.

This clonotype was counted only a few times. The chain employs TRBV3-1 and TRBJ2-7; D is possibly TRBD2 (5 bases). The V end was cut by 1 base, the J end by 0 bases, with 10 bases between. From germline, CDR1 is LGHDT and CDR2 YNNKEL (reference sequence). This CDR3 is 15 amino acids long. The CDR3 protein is CASSQAGSSSYEQYF. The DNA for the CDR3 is TGTGCCAGCAGCCAAGCGGGATCGAGCTCCTACGAGCAGTACTTC.

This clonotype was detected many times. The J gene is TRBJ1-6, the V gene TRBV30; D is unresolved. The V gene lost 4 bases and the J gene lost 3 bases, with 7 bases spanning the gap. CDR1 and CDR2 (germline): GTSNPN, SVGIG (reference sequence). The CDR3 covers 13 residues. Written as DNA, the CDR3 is TGTGCCTGGACTGCTGGCTATAATTCACCCCTCCACTTT. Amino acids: CAWTAGYNSPLHF.

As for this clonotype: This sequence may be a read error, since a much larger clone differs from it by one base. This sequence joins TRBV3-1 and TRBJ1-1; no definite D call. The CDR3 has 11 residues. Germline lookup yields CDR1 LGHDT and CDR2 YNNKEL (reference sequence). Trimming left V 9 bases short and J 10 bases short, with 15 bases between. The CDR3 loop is CASRRANGAFF. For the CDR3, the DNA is TGTGCCAGTAGGAGGGCAAATGGAGCTTTCTTT.

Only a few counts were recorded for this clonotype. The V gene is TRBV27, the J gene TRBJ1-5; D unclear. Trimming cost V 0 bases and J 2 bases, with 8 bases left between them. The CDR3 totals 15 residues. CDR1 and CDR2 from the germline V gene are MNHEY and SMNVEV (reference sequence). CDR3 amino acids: CASSLSISGNQPQHF. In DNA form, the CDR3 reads TGTGCCAGCAGTTTATCGATATCTGGCAATCAGCCCCAGCATTTT.

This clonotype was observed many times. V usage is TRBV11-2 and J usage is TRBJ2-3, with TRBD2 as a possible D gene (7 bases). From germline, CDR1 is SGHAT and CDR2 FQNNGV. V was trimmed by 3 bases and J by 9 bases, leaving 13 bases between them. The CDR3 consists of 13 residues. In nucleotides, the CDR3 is TGTGCCAGCAGCTTGGGGGGGCAGGGGACGCAGTATTTT. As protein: CASSLGGQGTQYF.

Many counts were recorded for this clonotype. CDR3 loop: CASSYGTSGTGELFF. The CDR3, as DNA: TGTGCCAGCAGTTACGGGACTAGCGGCACCGGGGAGCTGTTTTTT. The gene calls are TRBV6-5 and TRBJ2-2, with TRBD2 identical over 11 bases. J lost 4 bases, V lost 2 bases, and 0 bases had no gene match. Germline CDR1 MNHEY, CDR2 SVGAGI. CDR3 length: 15 residues.

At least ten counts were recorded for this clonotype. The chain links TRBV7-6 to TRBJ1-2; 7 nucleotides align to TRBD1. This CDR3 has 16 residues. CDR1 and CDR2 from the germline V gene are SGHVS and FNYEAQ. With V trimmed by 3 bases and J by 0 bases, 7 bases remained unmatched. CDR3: CASSFLRDRPNYGYTF. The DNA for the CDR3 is TGTGCCAGCAGCTTTCTCCGGGACAGACCTAACTATGGCTACACCTTC.

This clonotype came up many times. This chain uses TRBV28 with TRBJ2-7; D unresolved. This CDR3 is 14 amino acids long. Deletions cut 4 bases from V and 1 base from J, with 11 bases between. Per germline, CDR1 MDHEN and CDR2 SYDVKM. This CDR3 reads CASSYFADSYEQYF. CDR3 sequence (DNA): TGTGCCAGCAGTTACTTTGCGGATTCCTACGAGCAGTACTTC.

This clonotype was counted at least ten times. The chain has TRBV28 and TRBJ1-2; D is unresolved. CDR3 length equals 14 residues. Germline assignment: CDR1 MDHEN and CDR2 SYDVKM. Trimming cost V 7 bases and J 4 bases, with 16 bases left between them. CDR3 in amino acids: CASTPGDQFYGYTF. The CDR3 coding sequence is TGTGCCAGCACCCCAGGAGACCAGTTCTATGGCTACACCTTC.

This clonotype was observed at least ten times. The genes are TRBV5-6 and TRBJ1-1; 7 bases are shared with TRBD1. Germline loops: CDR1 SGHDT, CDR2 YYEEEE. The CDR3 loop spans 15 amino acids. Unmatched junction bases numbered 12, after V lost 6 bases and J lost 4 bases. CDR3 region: CASNADREGFTEAFF. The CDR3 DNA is TGTGCCAGCAACGCAGACAGGGAGGGTTTCACTGAAGCTTTCTTT.